This T cell receptor (beta chain) stems from a study of ipilimumab plus nivolumab after autologous stem cell transplantation. On the study more broadly: A median of roughly eight nivolumab and four to six ipilimumab doses were given. Overall study results and limits: Authors suggest TCR repertoire, Treg phenotype and gut microbiota support further study.

This clone was observed a handful of times. Its antigen remains unknown. Mismatch with germline at one junction end may stem from a read error. TCRdb's table, derived via immunoSEQ multiplex PCR, lists solely in-frame clones and lacks some. The data contain some 17,000 clones, around four fifths of them singletons. Starting 14 to 28 days after autologous transplant, ipilimumab 1 mg/kg was given. Patients got 3 mg/kg IV nivolumab weeks 1, 4, 7, 10, then biweekly through week 26. CDR3 length: 14 residues. CDR1 and CDR2 (germline): MNHNS, SASEGT. Sequencing used PBMCs, obtained in a trial of ipilimumab plus nivolumab as post-transplant consolidation. This TCR was sampled from a male donor with diffuse large B-cell lymphoma. The chain carries TRBV6-1 and TRBJ2-7; 9 bases line up with TRBD2. The CDR3 region is CAISEPGLADEQYF. CDR3 nucleotides: TGTGCCATCAGTGAACCGGGACTAGCCGACGAGCAGTACTTC.